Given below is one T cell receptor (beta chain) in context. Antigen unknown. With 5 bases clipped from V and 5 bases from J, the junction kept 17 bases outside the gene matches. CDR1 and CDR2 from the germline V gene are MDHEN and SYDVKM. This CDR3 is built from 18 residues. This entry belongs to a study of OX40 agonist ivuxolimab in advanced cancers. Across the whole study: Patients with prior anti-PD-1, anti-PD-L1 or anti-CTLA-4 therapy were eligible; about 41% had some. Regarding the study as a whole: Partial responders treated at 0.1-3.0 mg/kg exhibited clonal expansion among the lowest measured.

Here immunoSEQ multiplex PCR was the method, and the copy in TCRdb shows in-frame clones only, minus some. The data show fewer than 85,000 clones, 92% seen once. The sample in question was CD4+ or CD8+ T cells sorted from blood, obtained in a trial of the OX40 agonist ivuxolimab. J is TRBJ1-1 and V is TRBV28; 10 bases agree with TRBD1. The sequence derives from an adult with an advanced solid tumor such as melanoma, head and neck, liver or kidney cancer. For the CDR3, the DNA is TGTGCCAGCAGTGCCCGATTCCCGGGACAGGGGCCGAGGACTGAAGCTTTCTTT. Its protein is CASSARFPGQGPRTEAFF.